This T cell receptor beta chain was captured in a study of T cell clonotyping in hematopoietic cell transplantation. Study information: Pretransplant recipient samples were taken after cytoreduction. Study outcomes and limitations: Few recipient clonotypes overlapped donors; over 97% were de novo at given depth. Pathologically expanded recipient clonotypes increased progressively from day 30 to day 180 as diversity fell.

Of note for this clone: As yet, its antigen is unknown.

Time point specified: recipient sample about 28 days before transplant, after cytoreduction. Blood collection times were about day -28 and days 30, 100, 180 posttransplant. This CDR3 region has 12 residues. Germline V gene lookup returns CDR1 SGHTA and CDR2 FQGTGA. V shed 2 bases and J shed 6 bases, with 4 bases lying between them. The assay was immunoSEQ multiplex PCR, and TCRdb's table has in-frame clones only and misses some. The sample has about 11,000 clones; roughly 90% are singletons. Sequencing used peripheral blood mononuclear cells, obtained before stem cell transplant. This chain connects TRBV7-3 to TRBJ2-2; D ambiguous. The receptor's source is a woman aged 40 to 50 with acute myeloid leukemia. Some clones in this sample may be carry-over from other donors' samples. In DNA form, the CDR3 reads TGTGCCAGCAGCTTACCCCCCGGGGAGCTGTTTTTT. As protein: CASSLPPGELFF.